The rows below give T cell receptor beta chains drawn from one sample of a study of technical replicates of blood from a few donors. TCRdb keeps only in-frame clones here, not all; method: immunoSEQ multiplex PCR. Among 60,000 to 65,000 clones listed, approximately 87% were seen once. Sequencing was carried out using PBMCs. The source is a human donor in good health. Some clones in this sample may be carry-over from other donors' samples. Each CDR3 is given without its conserved first and last residue. Some rows mark clone size as missing; the rest say once, few, many or name a class of expanded clone.

size | V | CDR3
. | TRBV7-2 | ASSRRGGGSSYNEQF
. | TRBV11-3 | ASSLDRGQGDQPQH
. | TRBV7-2 | ASSLSGQLYGYT
. | TRBV19 | ASTRSGGIRTNTEAF
. | TRBV9 | ASSRSGYEQY
. | TRBV9 | ASSVADMETQY
. | TRBV27 | ASSFGVYNSPLH
. | TRBV6-5 | ASTSPGQHTDTQY
. | TRBV5-1 | ASSLESGLTEAF
. | TRBV15 | ATSRDRGTFNQPQH
. | TRBV18 | ASSPDGDNSPLH
. | TRBV27 | ASSLPGGYGYT
. | TRBV29-1 | SVVGGPRTDTQY
. | TRBV4-1 | ASSQDRVVSKNEQF
. | TRBV4-3 | ASSHDRGGSGTDTQY
. | TRBV5-1 | ASSLAPGQGYEQY
. | TRBV4-3 | ASSQDRPSVTGELF
. | TRBV6-4 | ASSDSGRPYNEQF
. | TRBV21-1 | ASSKALFSDRLNEKLF
. | TRBV2 | ASSVDKEETQY
. | TRBV30 | AWGQGNYGYT
. | TRBV5-6 | ASSLVRIQGMTEAF
. | TRBV13 | ASSLGVSRGQGANQPQH
once | TRBV7-9 | ASSAQVAPVLT
. | TRBV4-1 | ASSQEGTGNSPLH
once | TRBV7-9 | ASSLALRGLAGGKAEQF
. | TRBV7-9 | ASSSQGGTKETQY
. | TRBV19 | ASYNREYGYT
. | TRBV19 | ASSQGRAPAGQPQH
once | TRBV18 | ASSIAGGPVVEQY
. | TRBV29-1 | SVGGGQRAYEQY
. | TRBV7-6 | ASSVGGLAGGPETQY
once | TRBV27 | ASSSFRQGGTNEKLF
. | TRBV6-5 | ASKISGGTGELF
. | TRBV19 | ASRLEGGSSYEQY
few | TRBV10-3 | AISEVRGGDNSPLH
. | TRBV27 | ASSSGQGKGGYT
few | TRBV19 | ASSIVKDFSRKPQH
. | TRBV30 | AWSFDSYEQY
. | TRBV10-3 | AISDWGVAGQETQY
. | TRBV5-4 | ASSISIEYGYT
once | TRBV5-6 | ASSRGGTEAF
. | TRBV27 | ASRPPSGGSRAPQY
once | TRBV14 | ASSQDGVERSYNEQF
once | TRBV11-3 | ASSLDGLAGGHGTQY
. | TRBV19 | ASSKASGVNEQF
. | TRBV5-6 | ASSRWDRANEQF
once | TRBV29-1 | SVVGLADEQY
. | TRBV7-2 | ASSSRGVTYEQY
. | TRBV10-3 | AIRQDTNTGELF
. | TRBV5-1 | ASSLSWTGGSEQF
. | TRBV30 | AWSQGISNEKLF